Included here is one T cell receptor beta chain sequence, with context. The CDR3 covers 15 residues. Trimming cost V 7 bases and J 2 bases, with 16 bases left between them. Germline V lookup: CDR1 SEHNR, CDR2 FQNEAQ (reference sequence). The data belong to a study of OX40 agonist ivuxolimab in advanced cancers. About the research overall: Three patients had partial responses: one hepatocellular carcinoma, two cutaneous melanoma.

Data came from immunoSEQ multiplex PCR; TCRdb stores just in-frame clones and leaves some out. The sample includes about 70,000 clones, 89% of them seen just once. The chain is built from TRBV7-9 and TRBJ2-3; perhaps D is TRBD1 or TRBD2 (5 bases each). The starting material was CD4+ or CD8+ T cells sorted from blood, obtained in a trial of the OX40 agonist ivuxolimab. The receptor was isolated from an adult with an advanced solid tumor such as melanoma, head and neck, liver or kidney cancer. The CDR3 reads CASMDGAKNTDTQYF. Here the CDR3 DNA reads TGTGCCAGCATGGACGGGGCGAAGAACACAGATACGCAGTATTTT.